Listed below are T cell receptor beta chains from one sample, sequenced in a study of siplizumab effects on memory and regulatory T cells. The data were produced by immunoSEQ multiplex PCR, yet TCRdb's version contains in-frame clones alone and is incomplete. The profile covers around 120,000 clones, with roughly 94% appearing a single time and about 1.8% taken by the ten largest. Sequencing was performed on non-Treg CD4+ T cells sorted from blood. The receptors come from a human donor in good health. Each CDR3 is given without its conserved first and last residue. A D gene is named only where the DNA matches it firmly.

j_call | v_call | d_call | cdr3_aa
TRBJ2-2 | TRBV19 | - | ASSIPRGTGELF
TRBJ2-7 | TRBV5-4 | - | ASSARSTSYEQY
TRBJ2-5 | TRBV19 | TRBD2 | ASSSWTSGQKETQY
TRBJ1-1 | TRBV7-2 | TRBD1 | ASRVNRGLEAF
TRBJ1-5 | TRBV7-6 | - | ASSLGGVGNQPQH
TRBJ1-1 | TRBV2 | - | ASSDWVNTEAF
TRBJ1-1 | TRBV27 | - | ASSLEPGQFEAF
TRBJ1-1 | TRBV5-4 | - | ASSFQGERAEAF
TRBJ2-3 | TRBV7-2 | - | ASSFGLDTQY
TRBJ2-7 | TRBV5-1 | TRBD2 | ASSFLSGNYEQY
TRBJ1-3 | TRBV12-5 | - | ASGTSGGTGNTIY
TRBJ2-7 | TRBV4-1 | TRBD2 | ASSQPAGAWNEQY